One and the same sample provided the 10 T cell receptor beta chains below, sequenced in a study of OX40 agonist ivuxolimab in advanced cancers. Profiled with immunoSEQ multiplex PCR; TCRdb holds only in-frame clones, not every one. The sample contains around 67,000 clones, 83% of which appear only once. Sequences were derived from CD4+ or CD8+ T cells sorted from blood, sampled in a trial of the OX40 agonist ivuxolimab. Every receptor here comes from an adult with an advanced solid tumor such as melanoma, head and neck, liver or kidney cancer.

This clone was counted a single time. This chain links TRBV5-4 with TRBJ2-1; tentatively, D is TRBD2 (5 bases). The V end lost 4 bases, the J end lost 3 bases, and 14 bases lay between the germline ends. Germline-derived CDR1 and CDR2 are SGHNT and YYREEE (reference sequence). The CDR3 runs to 15 residues. The chain's CDR3 is CASSHSAGLYNEQFF. The CDR3 region has the DNA TGTGCCAGCAGCCACTCTGCGGGTCTCTACAATGAGCAGTTCTTC.

The genes are TRBV5-1 and TRBJ1-6; D gene uncertain. This CDR3 comprises 15 residues. V was shortened by 2 bases and J by 0 bases, with 6 bases between the two germline ends. The germline gives CDR1 SGHRS, CDR2 YFSETQ. The CDR3 nucleotides are TGCGCCAGCAGCTTTGGGAGCTCCTATAATTCACCCCTCCACTTT. This encodes CASSFGSSYNSPLHF.

Only one count was recorded for this clone. The V call is TRBV14, the J call TRBJ1-1; TRBD1 might be the D (6 bases). The germline V and J ends were trimmed by 3 bases and 1 base, with 12 bases remaining between them. Germline V lookup: CDR1 SGHDN, CDR2 FVKESK. There are 15 residues in the CDR3. The chain's CDR3 is CASSHPRGGNTEAFF. DNA for the CDR3: TGTGCCAGCAGCCATCCTAGAGGGGGGAACACTGAAGCTTTCTTT.

V is TRBV5-4 and J is TRBJ1-2, with TRBD1 as a possible D gene (6 bases). V lost 1 base and J lost 6, with 16 bases in between. The CDR3 totals 15 residues. Germline CDR1 is SGHNT and CDR2 is YYREEE (reference sequence). The CDR3 nucleotides read TGTGCCAGCAGCTTGACACCCGCAGGGGCTCATGGCTACACCTTC. This gives the protein CASSLTPAGAHGYTF. Together with reference TRBV5-4 and TRBJ1-2, the CDR3 gives the full variable domain: ETGVTQSPTHLIKTRGQQVTLRCSSQSGHNTVSWYQQALGQGPQFIFQYYREEENGRGNFPPRFSGLQFPNYSSELNVNALELDDSALYLCASSLTPAGAHGYTFGSGTRLTVV.

The rearrangement links TRBV7-2 to TRBJ2-7; 10 bases line up with TRBD2. The CDR3 has 14 residues. V shed 5 bases and J 5 bases; nucleotides not matched to a gene: 6. CDR1 is SGHTA, CDR2 FQGNSA, per germline. This CDR3 is CASSQSGRGNEQYF. The CDR3 DNA follows: TGTGCCAGCAGCCAAAGCGGGAGGGGCAACGAGCAGTACTTC.

This chain joins TRBV19 and TRBJ1-1, with 9 bases aligning to TRBD1. The CDR3 loop spans 14 amino acids. V was clipped by 4 bases and J by 7 bases; unmatched bases: 7. CDR1 is LNHDA and CDR2 is SQIVND in the germline V gene (reference sequence). CDR3 residues: CASSTDRGDIEAFF. DNA for the CDR3: TGTGCCAGTAGTACCGACAGGGGGGATATTGAAGCTTTCTTT.

V is TRBV6-6 and J is TRBJ1-5; no clear D. Germline CDR1 MNHNY, CDR2 SVGAGI (reference sequence). Trimming took 2 bases from V and 0 from J, leaving 11 bases between them. The CDR3 extends over 16 amino acids. CDR3 sequence: CASSYGRSSSNQPQHF. The CDR3 region has the DNA TGTGCCAGCAGTTACGGTCGTAGCAGTAGCAATCAGCCCCAGCATTTT.

The rearrangement links TRBV5-4 to TRBJ2-1; 10 positions agree with TRBD2. The germline CDR1 and CDR2 sequences are SGHNT and YYREEE (reference sequence). CDR3 length equals 14 residues. J gave up 4 bases and V 4 bases, and 2 bases lay outside the gene matches. CDR3 sequence reads: CASSLAGAYNEQFF. In DNA form, the CDR3 reads TGTGCCAGCAGCCTAGCGGGAGCATACAATGAGCAGTTCTTC.

The chain employs TRBV6-5 and TRBJ2-3; D may be TRBD1 (6 bases). The germline CDR1 and CDR2 sequences are MNHEY and SVGAGI. Deletions cut 2 bases from V and 3 bases from J, with 12 bases between. The CDR3 is 15 amino acids. The CDR3 protein is CASSYQGILTDTQYF. In nucleotides, the CDR3 is TGTGCCAGCAGTTACCAGGGGATCTTGACAGATACGCAGTATTTT.

This clone has a single count. V gene TRBV7-2 combines with J gene TRBJ2-7, with TRBD1 identical over 11 bases. Trimming cost V 1 base and J 6 bases; bases outside gene matches: 11. The V gene's germline CDR1 is SGHTA and CDR2 FQGNSA. The CDR3 sequence is 17 residues long. CDR3 loop: CASSLGVLGTGGIEQYF. The CDR3 region has the DNA TGTGCCAGCAGCTTAGGGGTCTTGGGGACAGGGGGTATCGAGCAGTACTTC.